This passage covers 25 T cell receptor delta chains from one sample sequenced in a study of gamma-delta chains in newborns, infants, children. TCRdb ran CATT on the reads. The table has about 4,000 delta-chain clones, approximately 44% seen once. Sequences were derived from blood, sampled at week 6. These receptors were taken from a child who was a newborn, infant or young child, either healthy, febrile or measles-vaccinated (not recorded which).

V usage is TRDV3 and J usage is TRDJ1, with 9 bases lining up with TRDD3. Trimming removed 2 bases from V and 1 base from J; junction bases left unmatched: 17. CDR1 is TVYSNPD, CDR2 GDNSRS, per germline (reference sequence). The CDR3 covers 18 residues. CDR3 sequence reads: CAFGFRGDTRSRTDKLIF. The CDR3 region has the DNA TGTGCCTTTGGGTTCCGGGGGGATACCCGGTCTCGCACCGATAAACTCATCTTT.

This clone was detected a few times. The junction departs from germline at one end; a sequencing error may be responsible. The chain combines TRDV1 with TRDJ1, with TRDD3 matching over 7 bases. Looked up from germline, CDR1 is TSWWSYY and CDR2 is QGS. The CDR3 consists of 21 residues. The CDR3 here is CALGKLYNPRGMRSYTDKLIF. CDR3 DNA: TGTGCTCTTGGGAAACTTTACAACCCCCGGGGGATGCGCTCGTACACCGATAAACTCATCTTT.

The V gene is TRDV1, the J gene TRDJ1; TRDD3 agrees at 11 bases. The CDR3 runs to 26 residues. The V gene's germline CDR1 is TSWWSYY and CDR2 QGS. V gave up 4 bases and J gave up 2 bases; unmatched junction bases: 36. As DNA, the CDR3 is TGTGCTCTTGGGGTTCTTCCAAAGACTAACATCAAGAGAATTGGGGGATACGCGGGGGGGACCGATAAACTCATCTTT. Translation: CALGVLPKTNIKRIGGYAGGTDKLIF.

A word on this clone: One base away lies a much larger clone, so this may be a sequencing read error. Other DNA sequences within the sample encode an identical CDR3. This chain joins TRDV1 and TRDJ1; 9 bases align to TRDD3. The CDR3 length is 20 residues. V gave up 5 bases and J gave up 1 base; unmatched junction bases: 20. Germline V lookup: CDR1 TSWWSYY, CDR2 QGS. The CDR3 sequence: CALGSGALLGDTMITDKLIF. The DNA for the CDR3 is TGTGCTCTTGGGAGCGGGGCCTTACTGGGGGACACTATGATCACCGATAAACTCATCTTT.

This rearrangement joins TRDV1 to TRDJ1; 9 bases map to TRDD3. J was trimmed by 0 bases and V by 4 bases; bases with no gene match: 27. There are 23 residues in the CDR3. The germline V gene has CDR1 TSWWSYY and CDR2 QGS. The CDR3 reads CALGANPHWGTLMGGVDTDKLIF. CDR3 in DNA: TGTGCTCTTGGGGCAAATCCACACTGGGGGACCTTGATGGGGGGTGTAGACACCGATAAACTCATCTTT.

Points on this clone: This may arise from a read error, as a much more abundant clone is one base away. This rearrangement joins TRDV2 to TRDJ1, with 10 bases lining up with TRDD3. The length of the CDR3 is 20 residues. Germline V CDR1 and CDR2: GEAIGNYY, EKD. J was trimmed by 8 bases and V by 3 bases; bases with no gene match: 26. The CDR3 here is CACDPIPDGQGDTRGKKLIF. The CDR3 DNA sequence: TGTGCCTGTGACCCTATTCCGGATGGTCAGGGGGATACGCGGGGGAAGAAACTCATCTTT.

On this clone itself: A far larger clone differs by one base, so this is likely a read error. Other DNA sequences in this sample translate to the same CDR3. The CDR3 loop is CALGVDWGILRTDKLIF. The CDR3 DNA reads TGTGCTCTTGGTGTTGACTGGGGGATACTCCGGACCGATAAACTCATCTTT. The genes are TRDV1 and TRDJ1; 12 positions match TRDD3. CDR1 is TSWWSYY, CDR2 QGS, per germline. Losses at the gene ends were 6 bases for V and 2 bases for J; bases not matched to a gene: 10. This CDR3 spans 17 amino acids.

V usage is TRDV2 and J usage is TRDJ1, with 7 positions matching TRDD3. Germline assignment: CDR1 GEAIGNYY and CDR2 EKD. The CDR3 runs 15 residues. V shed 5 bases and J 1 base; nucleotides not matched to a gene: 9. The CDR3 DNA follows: TGTGCCTGTGGTTCCAGGATACGCGGCACCGATAAACTCATCTTT. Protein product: CACGSRIRGTDKLIF.

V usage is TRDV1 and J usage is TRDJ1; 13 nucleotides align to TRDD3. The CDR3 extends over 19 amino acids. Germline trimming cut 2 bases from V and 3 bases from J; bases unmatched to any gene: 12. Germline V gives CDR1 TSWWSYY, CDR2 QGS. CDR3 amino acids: CALGEGSSTGGYAADKLIF. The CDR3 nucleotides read TGTGCTCTTGGGGAAGGGTCTTCTACTGGGGGATACGCGGCCGATAAACTCATCTTT.

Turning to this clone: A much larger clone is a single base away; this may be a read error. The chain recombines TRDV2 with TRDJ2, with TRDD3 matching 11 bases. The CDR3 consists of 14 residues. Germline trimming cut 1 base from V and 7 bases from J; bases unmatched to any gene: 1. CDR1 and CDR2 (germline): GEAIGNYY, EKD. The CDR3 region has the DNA TGTGCCTGTGACACTGGGGGATACGTAGCACAACTCTTCTTT. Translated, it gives CACDTGGYVAQLFF.

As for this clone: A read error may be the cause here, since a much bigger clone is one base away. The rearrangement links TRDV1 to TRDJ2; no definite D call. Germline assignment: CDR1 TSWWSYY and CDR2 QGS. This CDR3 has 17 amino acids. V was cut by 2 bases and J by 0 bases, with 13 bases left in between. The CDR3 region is CALGEVIRFPLTAQLFF. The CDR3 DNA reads TGTGCTCTTGGGGAAGTAATCCGTTTTCCTTTGACAGCACAACTCTTCTTT.

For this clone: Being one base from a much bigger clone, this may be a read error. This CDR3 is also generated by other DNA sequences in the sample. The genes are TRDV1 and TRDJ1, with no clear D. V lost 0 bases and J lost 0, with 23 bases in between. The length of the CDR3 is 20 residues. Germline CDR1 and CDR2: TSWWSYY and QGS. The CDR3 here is CALGELMSSPLGSNTDKLIF. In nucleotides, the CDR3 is TGTGCTCTTGGGGAACTAATGTCTAGCCCCTTGGGCTCGAACACCGATAAACTCATCTTT.

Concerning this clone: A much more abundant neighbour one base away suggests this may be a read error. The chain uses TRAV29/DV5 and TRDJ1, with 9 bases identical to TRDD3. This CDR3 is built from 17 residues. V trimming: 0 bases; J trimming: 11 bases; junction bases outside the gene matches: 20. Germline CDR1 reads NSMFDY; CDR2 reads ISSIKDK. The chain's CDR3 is CAASGRTSGGCGWGLIF. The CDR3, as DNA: TGTGCAGCAAGCGGGAGGACCTCTGGGGGATGCGGTTGGGGTCTCATCTTT.

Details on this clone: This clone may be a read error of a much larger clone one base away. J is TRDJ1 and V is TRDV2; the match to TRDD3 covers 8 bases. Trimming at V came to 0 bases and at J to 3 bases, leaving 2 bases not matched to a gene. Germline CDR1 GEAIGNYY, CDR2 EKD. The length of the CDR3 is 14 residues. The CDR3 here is CACDTWGIADKLIF. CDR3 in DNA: TGTGCCTGTGACACCTGGGGGATCGCCGATAAACTCATCTTT.

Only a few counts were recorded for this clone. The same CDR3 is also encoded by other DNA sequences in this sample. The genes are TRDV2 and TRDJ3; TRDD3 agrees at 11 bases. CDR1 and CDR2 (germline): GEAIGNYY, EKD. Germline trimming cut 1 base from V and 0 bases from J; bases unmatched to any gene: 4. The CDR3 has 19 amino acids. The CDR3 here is CACDTGGYGSSWDTRQMFF. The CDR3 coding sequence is TGTGCCTGTGACACTGGGGGATACGGAAGCTCCTGGGACACCCGACAGATGTTTTTC.

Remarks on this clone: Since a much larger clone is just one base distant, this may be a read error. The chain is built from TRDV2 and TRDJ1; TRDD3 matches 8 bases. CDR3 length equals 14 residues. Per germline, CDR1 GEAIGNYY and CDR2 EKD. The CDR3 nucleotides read TGTGCCTGTGACACCTGGGGGATCACCGAGAAACTCATCTTT. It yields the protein CACDTWGITEKLIF.

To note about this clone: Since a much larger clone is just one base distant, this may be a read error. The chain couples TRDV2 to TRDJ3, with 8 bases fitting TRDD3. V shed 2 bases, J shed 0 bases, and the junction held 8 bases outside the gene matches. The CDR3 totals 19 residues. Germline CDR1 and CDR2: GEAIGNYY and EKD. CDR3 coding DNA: TGTGCCTGTGACATCGCCGGGGGGATAAGCTCCTGGGACACCCGACAGATGTTTTTC. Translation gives CACDIAGGISSWDTRQMFF.

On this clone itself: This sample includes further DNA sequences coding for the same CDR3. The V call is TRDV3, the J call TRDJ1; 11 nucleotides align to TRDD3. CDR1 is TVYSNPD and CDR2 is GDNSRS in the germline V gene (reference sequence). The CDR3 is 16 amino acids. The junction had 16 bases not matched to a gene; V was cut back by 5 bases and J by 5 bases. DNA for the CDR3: TGTGCCGTGCTCCTTCTTCTTACTGGGGGATATGATAAACTCATCTTT. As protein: CAVLLLLTGGYDKLIF.

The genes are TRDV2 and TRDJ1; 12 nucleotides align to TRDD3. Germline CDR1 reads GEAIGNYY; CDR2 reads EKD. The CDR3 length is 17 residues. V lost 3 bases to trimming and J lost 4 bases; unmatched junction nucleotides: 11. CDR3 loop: CACDPRAGGYASDKLIF. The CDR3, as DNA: TGTGCCTGTGACCCGCGGGCTGGGGGATACGCCAGCGATAAACTCATCTTT.

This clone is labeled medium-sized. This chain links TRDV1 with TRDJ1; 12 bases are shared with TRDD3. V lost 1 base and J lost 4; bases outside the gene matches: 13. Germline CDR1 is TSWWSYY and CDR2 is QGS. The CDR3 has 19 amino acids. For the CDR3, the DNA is TGTGCTCTTGGGGAACAGGTGCCTACTGGGGGATACTTGATCGATAAACTCATCTTT. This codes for CALGEQVPTGGYLIDKLIF.

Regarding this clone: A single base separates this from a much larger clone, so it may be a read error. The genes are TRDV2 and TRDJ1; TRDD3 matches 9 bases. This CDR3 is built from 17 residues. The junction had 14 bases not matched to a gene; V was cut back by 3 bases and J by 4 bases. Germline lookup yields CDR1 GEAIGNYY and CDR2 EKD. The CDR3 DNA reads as TGTGCCTGTGACGCCCTCACTGGGGGACCCCTCGGCGATAAACTCATCTTT. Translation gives CACDALTGGPLGDKLIF.

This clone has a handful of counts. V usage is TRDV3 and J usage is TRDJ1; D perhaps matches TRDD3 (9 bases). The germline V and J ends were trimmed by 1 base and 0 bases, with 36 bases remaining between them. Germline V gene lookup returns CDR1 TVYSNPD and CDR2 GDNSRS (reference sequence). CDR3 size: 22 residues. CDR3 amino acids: CAFKLGFLRTGDTSPYTDKLIF. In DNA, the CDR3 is TGTGCCTTTAAACTAGGCTTCCTACGTACGGGGGATACCTCCCCTTACACCGATAAACTCATCTTT.

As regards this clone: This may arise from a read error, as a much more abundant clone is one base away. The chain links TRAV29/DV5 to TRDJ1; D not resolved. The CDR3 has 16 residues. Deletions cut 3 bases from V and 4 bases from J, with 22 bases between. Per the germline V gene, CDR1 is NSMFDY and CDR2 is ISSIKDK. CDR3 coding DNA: TGTGCAGCAACCGTCGCAGAGCGCTCCCACATCGATAAACTCATCTTT. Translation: CAATVAERSHIDKLIF. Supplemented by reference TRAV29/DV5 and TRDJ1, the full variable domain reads DQQVKQNSPSLSVQEGRISILNCDYTNSMFDYFLWYKKYPAEGPTFLISISSIKDKNEDGRFTVFLNKSAKHLSLHIVPSQPGDSAVYFCAATVAERSHIDKLIFGKGTRVTVEP.

CDR3 nucleotides: TGTGCCTGTGGTAAGAGGGTTGGGGCTTACACCGATAAACTCATCTTT. Translated: CACGKRVGAYTDKLIF. The chain employs TRDV2 and TRDJ1; D is perhaps TRDD3 (5 bases). V was clipped by 5 bases and J by 0 bases, with 18 bases between them. This CDR3 has 16 amino acids. The germline V gene has CDR1 GEAIGNYY and CDR2 EKD.

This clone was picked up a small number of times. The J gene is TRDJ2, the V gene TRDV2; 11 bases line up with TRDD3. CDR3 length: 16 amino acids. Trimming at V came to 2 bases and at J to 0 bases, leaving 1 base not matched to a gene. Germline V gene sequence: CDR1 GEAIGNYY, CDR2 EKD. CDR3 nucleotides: TGTGCCTGTGACATACTGGGGGATACTTTGACAGCACAACTCTTCTTT. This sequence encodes CACDILGDTLTAQLFF.